Each of the 5 T cell receptor beta chains below was sequenced from the same sample in a study of T cell changes during pregnancy in multiple sclerosis. Only in-frame clones appear in the TCRdb table, and some are missing; sequencing was by immunoSEQ multiplex PCR. This table holds under 80,000 clones, roughly 92% found once. The source was peripheral blood, collected in the second trimester of pregnancy. These receptors all stem from a female donor with multiple sclerosis, enrolled in a pregnancy study.

The genes are TRBV5-4 and TRBJ2-3, with a weak D call TRBD1 (7 bases). The germline gives CDR1 SGHNT, CDR2 YYREEE (reference sequence). The V gene lost 3 bases and the J gene lost 10 bases, with 12 bases spanning the gap. There are 12 residues in the CDR3. The CDR3 bases are TGTGCCAGCAGCTACGACAGGGAGGCGCAGTATTTT. Its protein product is CASSYDREAQYF.

This sequence joins TRBV19 and TRBJ1-2, with a possible D match to TRBD1 (5 bases). Germline V gene data show CDR1 as LNHDA and CDR2 as SQIVND (reference sequence). V was clipped by 7 bases and J by 3 bases, with 12 bases between them. This CDR3 is built from 13 residues. The CDR3 DNA sequence: TGTGCCAGTACCAATCAGGGCGACTATGGCTACACCTTC. Encoded protein: CASTNQGDYGYTF.

The chain carries TRBV10-3 and TRBJ1-2; TRBD1 matches 8 bases. Trimming cost V 7 bases and J 5 bases; bases outside gene matches: 9. CDR3 size: 14 residues. Per germline, CDR1 ENHRY and CDR2 SYGVKD. The CDR3 nucleotides are TGTGCCATCACGGGGACAGGAGGCGATTATGGCTACACCTTC. Amino acid sequence: CAITGTGGDYGYTF.

The chain uses TRBV5-1 and TRBJ2-7, with D possibly matching TRBD1 (5 bases). Germline CDR1 reads SGHRS; CDR2 reads YFSETQ. This CDR3 contains 15 residues. The V end was cut by 0 bases, the J end by 5 bases, with 15 bases between. Here the CDR3 reads CASSLASGKRNEQYF. The CDR3 bases are TGCGCCAGCAGCTTGGCTTCAGGGAAACGGAACGAGCAGTACTTC. Supplemented by reference TRBV5-1 and TRBJ2-7, the full variable domain reads KAGVTQTPRYLIKTRGQQVTLSCSPISGHRSVSWYQQTPGQGLQFLFEYFSETQRNKGNFPGRFSGRQFSNSRSEMNVSTLELGDSALYLCASSLASGKRNEQYFGPGTRLTVT.

This clone showed up just a few times. The V gene is TRBV7-8, the J gene TRBJ2-7; 8 bases fit TRBD1. V dropped 2 bases and J dropped 5; count of bases not matched to a gene: 14. CDR3 length equals 17 residues. Per the germline V gene, CDR1 is SGHVS and CDR2 is FQNEAQ. In DNA, the CDR3 is TGTGCCAGCAGCTTATTTGCTAGGCGACAGGGGTCCCACGAGCAGTACTTC. This translates into CASSLFARRQGSHEQYF.